The present T cell receptor beta chain was sequenced within a study of blood T cell repertoires in COVID-19. Overall study context: The analysed material was cDNA or gDNA that came from T cells, B-cell-depleted T cells, or PBMCs.

V lost 4 bases and J lost 0; bases outside the gene matches: 0. The germline V gene has CDR1 LGHDT and CDR2 YNNKEL (reference sequence). The length of the CDR3 is 14 residues. Using immunoSEQ multiplex PCR, the repertoire was profiled, and TCRdb retains in-frame clones only, with some absent. This sample has 150,000 to 200,000 clones, with roughly 90% found just once. The cohort comprised adults aged roughly 18 to 95 years residing in approximately 25 US areas. In its sample, this clone was seen once. The chain links TRBV3-1 (or the pseudogene TRBV3-2) to TRBJ2-1, with 7 positions matching TRBD1. The origin of this receptor is a woman aged 45-59 years who had recovered from COVID-19. The sample consisted of PBMCs or T cells enriched from blood (not recorded which). The CDR3 protein is CASSPGGSYNEQFF. DNA of the CDR3: TGTGCCAGCAGCCCAGGGGGCTCCTACAATGAGCAGTTCTTC.